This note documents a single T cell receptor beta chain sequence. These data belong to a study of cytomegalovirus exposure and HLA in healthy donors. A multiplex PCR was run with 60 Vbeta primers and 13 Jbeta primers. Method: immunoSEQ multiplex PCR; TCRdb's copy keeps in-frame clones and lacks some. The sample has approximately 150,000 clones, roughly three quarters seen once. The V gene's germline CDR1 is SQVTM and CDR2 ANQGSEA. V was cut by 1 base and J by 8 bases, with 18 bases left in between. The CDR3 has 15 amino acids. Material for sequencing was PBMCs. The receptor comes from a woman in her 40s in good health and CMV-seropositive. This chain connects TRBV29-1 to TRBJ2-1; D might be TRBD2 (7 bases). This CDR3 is CSVEGGGGRFDEQFF. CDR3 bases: TGCAGCGTTGAAGGGGGCGGGGGCCGGTTTGATGAGCAGTTCTTC.